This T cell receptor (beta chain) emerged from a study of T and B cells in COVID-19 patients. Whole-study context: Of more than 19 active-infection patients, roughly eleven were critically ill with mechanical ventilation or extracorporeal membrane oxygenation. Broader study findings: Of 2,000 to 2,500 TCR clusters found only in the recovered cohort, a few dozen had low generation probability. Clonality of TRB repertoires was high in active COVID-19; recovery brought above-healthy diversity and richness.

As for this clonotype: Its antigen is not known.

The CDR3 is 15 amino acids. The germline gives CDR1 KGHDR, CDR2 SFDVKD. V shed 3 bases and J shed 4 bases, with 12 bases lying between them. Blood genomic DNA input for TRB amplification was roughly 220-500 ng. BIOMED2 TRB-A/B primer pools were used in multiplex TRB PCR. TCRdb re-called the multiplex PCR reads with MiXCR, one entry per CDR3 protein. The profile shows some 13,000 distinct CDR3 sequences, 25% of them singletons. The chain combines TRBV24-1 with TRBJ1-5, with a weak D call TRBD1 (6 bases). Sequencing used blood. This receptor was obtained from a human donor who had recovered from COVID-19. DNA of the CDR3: TGTGCCACCAGTGATCACCGGGACAAAAATCAGCCCCAGCATTTT. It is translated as CATSDHRDKNQPQHF.